This TCR beta chain was identified in a study of cytotoxic CD8 clonotypes in ibrutinib-treated CLL. This clone was observed a few times. Its matching antigen is unknown. Profiled with immunoSEQ multiplex PCR; TCRdb holds only in-frame clones, not every one. The table has 200,000 or so clones, approximately 79% seen once. Study observations and caveats: Clonality showed a rise at ibrutinib response that reversed toward baseline at progression.

Source: PBMCs, taken after 12 months of ibrutinib treatment. The sequence was collected from a human donor with chronic lymphocytic leukemia.

The CDR3 here is CASSHRTQEPYNEQFF. DNA for the CDR3: TGCGCCAGCAGCCATAGGACCCAAGAACCCTACAATGAGCAGTTCTTC. The V and J genes are TRBV4-1 and TRBJ2-1; no firm D call. The CDR3 sequence is 16 residues long. Trimming removed 3 bases at V and 2 bases at J, with 14 bases between. Germline values: CDR1 MGHRA, CDR2 YSYEKL.